This passage covers 9 T cell receptor beta chains from one sample sequenced in a study of OX40 agonist ivuxolimab in advanced cancers. Method: immunoSEQ multiplex PCR; TCRdb's copy keeps in-frame clones and lacks some. The sample shows tens of thousands of clones, approximately 90% of them seen only once. The sequencing used CD4+ or CD8+ T cells sorted from blood, collected in a trial of the OX40 agonist ivuxolimab. The receptors here all came from an adult with an advanced solid tumor such as melanoma, head and neck, liver or kidney cancer.

The chain couples TRBV15 to TRBJ1-2; D is unclear. The CDR3 contains 13 residues. The germline gives CDR1 LNHNV, CDR2 YYDKDF (reference sequence). With 1 base removed from V and 5 bases from J, the gap between germline ends came to 8 bases. CDR3 amino acids: CATSRGGGYGYTF. The CDR3 DNA sequence: TGTGCCACCAGCAGAGGCGGCGGATATGGCTACACCTTC.

V and J are TRBV18 and TRBJ1-3; D unclear. The germline V gene has CDR1 KGHSH and CDR2 LQKENI. CDR3 length: 19 amino acids. Trimming left V 2 bases short and J 0 bases short, with 20 bases between. The CDR3 region has the DNA TGTGCCAGCTCACCAACAAAACTGGCAGGACGTTCCTCTGGAAACACCATATATTTT. Translation: CASSPTKLAGRSSGNTIYF.

The genes are TRBV7-2 and TRBJ2-3, with 9 bases that match TRBD2. CDR1 SGHTA and CDR2 FQGNSA come from the germline V gene. CDR3 size: 17 residues. Unmatched junction bases numbered 10, after V lost 1 base and J lost 5 bases. This CDR3 is CASSLGSASGDGDTQYF. The CDR3, as DNA: TGTGCCAGCAGCTTAGGGTCGGCTAGCGGGGATGGAGATACGCAGTATTTT.

In DNA form, the CDR3 reads TGTGCCAGCAGTTACACGGGGACTAACTCCTACGAGCAGTACTTC. Amino acids: CASSYTGTNSYEQYF. This chain uses TRBV6-6 with TRBJ2-7; 7 bases match TRBD2. Looked up from germline, CDR1 is MNHNY and CDR2 is SVGAGI (reference sequence). CDR3 length: 15 residues. J lost 0 bases, V lost 2 bases, and 4 bases had no gene match.

The V call is TRBV18, the J call TRBJ1-1; maybe TRBD1 (5 bases). This CDR3 spans 12 amino acids. The germline V gene has CDR1 KGHSH and CDR2 LQKENI. The germline V and J ends were trimmed by 2 bases and 11 bases, with 12 bases remaining between them. This CDR3 is CASSPVGTLAFF. In nucleotides, the CDR3 is TGTGCCAGCTCACCAGTCGGGACGTTGGCTTTCTTT. The variable domain in full, completed from reference TRBV18 and TRBJ1-1, reads NAGVMQNPRHLVRRRGQEARLRCSPMKGHSHVYWYRQLPEEGLKFMVYLQKENIIDESGMPKERFSAEFPKEGPSILRIQQVVRGDSAAYFCASSPVGTLAFFGQGTRLTVV.

The gene calls are TRBV30 and TRBJ1-1; D is unclear. CDR1 GTSNPN and CDR2 SVGIG come from the germline V gene (reference sequence). V lost 2 bases and J lost 1, with 5 bases in between. The CDR3 spans 12 residues. The CDR3 is CAWSYWNTEAFF. The CDR3 coding sequence is TGTGCCTGGAGTTACTGGAACACTGAAGCTTTCTTT.

The chain is built from TRBV7-3 and TRBJ2-7; D is ambiguous. The CDR3 loop spans 13 amino acids. V was cut by 0 bases and J by 5 bases, with 8 bases left in between. Germline-derived CDR1 and CDR2 are SGHTA and FQGTGA. The CDR3 loop reads CASSLTAAHEQYF. DNA of the CDR3: TGTGCCAGCAGCTTAACCGCGGCCCACGAGCAGTACTTC.

The chain uses TRBV6-1 and TRBJ1-5; 11 nucleotides line up with TRBD1. CDR1 is MNHNS, CDR2 SASEGT, per germline. The V segment lost 1 base and the J segment 6 bases; nucleotides outside the gene matches: 8. The CDR3 is 17 residues long. DNA for the CDR3: TGTGCCAGCAGTGAAGTTTGGGACAGGGGGTTTTTTCAGCCCCAGCATTTT. Translated: CASSEVWDRGFFQPQHF.

The chain carries TRBV5-4 and TRBJ2-2; D unresolved. V lost 3 bases and J 9 bases, leaving 12 bases between the germline ends. This CDR3 is 13 amino acids long. Germline loops: CDR1 SGHNT, CDR2 YYREEE (reference sequence). The CDR3 sequence: CASSSSTAWELFF. In DNA form, the CDR3 reads TGTGCCAGCAGCTCCTCCACGGCCTGGGAGCTGTTTTTT.